This T cell receptor beta chain emerged from a study of cytomegalovirus exposure and HLA in healthy donors. Broader study findings: Most CMV-associated TCR beta chains were later found to appear HLA-restricted. Equally common other TCR beta chains were less clonally expanded than HLA-associated ones, a later analysis found. Follow-up analysis found HLA locus-dependent TCR association rates, highest for DRB1 and lowest for HLA-C. Listed as cytomegalovirus-associated were over 150 TCR beta chains.

V lost 4 bases, J lost 0 bases, and 11 bases lay in between. Looked up from germline, CDR1 is MNHEY and CDR2 is SMNVEV (reference sequence). The CDR3 extends over 15 amino acids. In this sample, this clone turned up a few times. Its antigen is not identified. Primers for the PCR totalled 60 Vbeta and 13 Jbeta. TCRdb's copy holds only in-frame clones and misses some; the assay was immunoSEQ multiplex PCR. The table includes approximately 180,000 clones, roughly 73% detected once. What was sequenced was PBMCs. V and J are TRBV27 and TRBJ2-3, with D possibly being TRBD2 (5 bases). The receptor was derived from a woman in her 30s in good health and CMV-seronegative. The CDR3 DNA is TGTGCCAGCAGTTCAATTGGACTGAGCACAGATACGCAGTATTTT. It encodes CASSSIGLSTDTQYF.